This TCR beta chain was documented in a study of PD-1 blockade in mismatch repair-deficient tumors listed by TCRdb under 2017. Broadly, across the study: The trial enrolled about 90 consecutive patients with 12 to 13 mismatch repair-deficient cancer types between late 2013 and late 2016, all previously treated and progressing. Tumor-associated T cell clones in the peripheral blood of patients responding to PD-1 blockade were tracked using deep sequencing of TCR CDR3 regions. Paper-wide results and their limitations: After pembrolizumab, tumor-resident clones, which were often undetectable in blood before treatment, expanded rapidly and then contracted, generally ahead of radiologic responses.

For each enrolled patient, mismatch repair deficiency was established using either polymerase chain reaction or immunohistochemistry. A few patients who responded to pembrolizumab therapy underwent TCR sequencing. The phase II trial prospectively tested pembrolizumab PD-1 blockade in advanced mismatch repair-deficient cancers regardless of tissue of origin. Peripheral blood T cell samples were collected serially, before PD-1 blockade began and at several time points afterward. Blood sampling times were reported as weeks after the first pembrolizumab dose. CDR1 and CDR2 (ENHRY, SYGVKD) derive from the germline V gene. For this chain, trimming is 6 bases at the V end and 2 bases at the J end, and the number of junction bases without a gene match is 3. The CDR3 has 14 amino acids, counting the end cysteine and phenylalanine. Solely the CDR3 DNA is kept, with 42 bases framed from the first base. Turning to this clone: Its binding antigen is unknown. Qualities for individual bases were not recorded, and no much larger clone is one base off.

Libraries were constructed by the immunoSEQ multiplex PCR assay. TCRdb took this table from immuneACCESS and kept in-frame rearrangements with V and J called. Such tables lack part of the clones; where checked against another copy, unresolved V genes explain under half of the gap, and the rest is unexplained. For this sample the table gives under 20,000 clones, of which over 70% were detected only once. Together, the top ten hold 1.4% of the sample. The sequence joins TRBV10-3 to TRBJ1-5, with 8 bases matching TRBD1. This sequence originates from an adult with mismatch repair-deficient cancer. The material was PBMCs, obtained 52 weeks after starting pembrolizumab. The nucleotide sequence reads as follows: TGTGCCATCAGCTCAGGGGGCGGCAATCAGCCCCAGCATTTT. This yields the protein CAISSGGGNQPQHF.